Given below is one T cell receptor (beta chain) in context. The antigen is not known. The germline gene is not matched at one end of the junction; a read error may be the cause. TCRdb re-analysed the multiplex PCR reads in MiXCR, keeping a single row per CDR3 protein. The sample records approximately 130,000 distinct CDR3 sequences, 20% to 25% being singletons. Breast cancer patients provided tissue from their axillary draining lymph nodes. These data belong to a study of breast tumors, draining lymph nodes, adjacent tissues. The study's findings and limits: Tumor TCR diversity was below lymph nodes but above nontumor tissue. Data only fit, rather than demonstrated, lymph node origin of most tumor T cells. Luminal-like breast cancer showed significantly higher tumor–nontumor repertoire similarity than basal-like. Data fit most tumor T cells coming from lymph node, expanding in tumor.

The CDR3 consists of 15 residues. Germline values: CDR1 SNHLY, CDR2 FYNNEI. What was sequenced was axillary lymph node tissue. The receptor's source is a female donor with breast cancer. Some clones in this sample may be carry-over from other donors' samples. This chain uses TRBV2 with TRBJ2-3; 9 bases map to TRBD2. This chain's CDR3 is CAGSVGLANTDTQYF. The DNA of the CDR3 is TGTGCCGGCAGTGTAGGACTAGCGAACACAGATACGCAGTATTTT.